A selection of T cell receptor beta chains follows, all from one sample in a study of blood T cell repertoires in COVID-19. The method was immunoSEQ multiplex PCR; TCRdb's version includes in-frame clones alone and lacks a portion of them. The repertoire includes some 120,000 clones, approximately 90% of them detected once, and under 35% sits in the top ten. Material for sequencing was peripheral blood. These TCRs come from a man aged 65 to 79 with active or convalescent COVID-19. Both conserved end residues are part of each CDR3. D genes are given only for firm matches. The listing skips clone size in some rows; elsewhere it reads once, few, many or a size class.

>TRBV11-2|.|TRBJ1-1|.
TGTGCCAGCAGCTTAGGGGTCGCGGGTGGCACTGAAGCTTTCTTT
CASSLGVAGGTEAFF
>TRBV18|.|TRBJ1-2|.
TGTGCCAGCTCACCAGAGTTGGAGGGCTACACCTTC
CASSPELEGYTF
>TRBV12-5|TRBD1|TRBJ1-2|.
TGTGCTAGTGGTTTGATAACAGGGGGCGTAAACTATGGCTACACCTTC
CASGLITGGVNYGYTF
>TRBV4-1|TRBD1|TRBJ2-7|.
TGCGCCAGCAGCCAAGGGACAGGGGTCGAGCAGTACTTC
CASSQGTGVEQYF
>TRBV3-1/TRBV3-2|TRBD2|TRBJ2-1|.
TGTGCCAGCAGCCAAGTTCTAGCGGGAGACGAGCAGTTCTTC
CASSQVLAGDEQFF
>TRBV19|.|TRBJ2-7|.
TGTGCCAGTAGTCTCCGAGACACCTTCAGCTCCTACGAGCAGTACTTC
CASSLRDTFSSYEQYF
>TRBV11-2|.|TRBJ2-7|.
TGTGCCAGCAGCTTAGGGGCAGGGTCCCTGCCTGGGTACGAGCAGTACTTC
CASSLGAGSLPGYEQYF
>TRBV7-9|.|TRBJ2-7|.
TGTGCCAGCAGCTCCGGGACATCTTACGAGCAGTACTTC
CASSSGTSYEQYF
>TRBV3-1/TRBV3-2|TRBD1|TRBJ1-2|.
TGTGCCAGCAGCCCCCGAGCTAAAACGACAGGGTTCTATGGCTACACCTTC
CASSPRAKTTGFYGYTF
>TRBV7-2|TRBD1|TRBJ2-1|.
TGTGCCAATACGGGACAGGGTACCTACAATGAGCAGTTCTTC
CANTGQGTYNEQFF
>TRBV5-1|.|TRBJ2-5|once
TGCGCCAGCAGCTTGGCCGGGCGGGGTAGGGACTTCCAAGAGACCCAGTACTTC
CASSLAGRGRDFQETQYF
>TRBV2|.|TRBJ2-5|.
TGTGCCAGCAGCATCCAAGAGACCCAGTACTTC
CASSIQETQYF
>TRBV2|TRBD1|TRBJ2-5|.
TGTGCCTCAGGGGGCACGAGTAAAGAGACCCAGTACTTC
CASGGTSKETQYF
>TRBV5-1|TRBD2|TRBJ2-7|once
TGCGCCAGCAGCTATAGCGGGAGCTCCTACGAGCAGTACTTC
CASSYSGSSYEQYF
>TRBV28|.|TRBJ1-6|.
TGTGCCAGCAGTTTACAGCGCCCACTCAATTCACCCCTCCACTTT
CASSLQRPLNSPLHF
>TRBV28|.|TRBJ2-5|.
TGTGCCAGCATACACGGGGGGCGTTTGCTAGAGACCCAGTACTTC
CASIHGGRLLETQYF
>TRBV2|TRBD1|TRBJ1-2|.
TGTGCCAGCAGTATCGTCGGACAGGGAGATGGCTACACCTTC
CASSIVGQGDGYTF
>TRBV18|.|TRBJ1-2|.
TGTGCCAGCTCACCACCGCAGGGGAACTATGGCTACACCTTC
CASSPPQGNYGYTF
>TRBV4-1|.|TRBJ2-2|.
TGCGCCAGCAGCCAAAGGGACACTACGAACACCGGGGAGCTGTTTTTT
CASSQRDTTNTGELFF
>TRBV25-1|.|TRBJ2-2|few
TGTGCCAGTGGATTGAGGGCCGGGGAGCTGTTTTTT
CASGLRAGELFF
>TRBV27|.|TRBJ2-1|many
TGTGCCAGCAGTTTTACCCTAGCCGACAATGAGCAGTTCTTC
CASSFTLADNEQFF
>TRBV5-4|TRBD1|TRBJ1-4|.
TGTGCCAGCAGCTTCCGGGACAGGGCTAATGAAAAACTGTTTTTT
CASSFRDRANEKLFF
>TRBV10-1|TRBD2|TRBJ2-3|.
TGCGCCAGCAGTGAGACATTAGCGGGAGCAGGGGCAGATACGCAGTATTTT
CASSETLAGAGADTQYF
>TRBV5-6|.|TRBJ2-1|.
TGTGCCAGCAGCCCCGTGGTACCAGCCTACAATGAGCAGTTCTTC
CASSPVVPAYNEQFF
>TRBV19|.|TRBJ1-1|.
TGTGCCAGTAGTGGGGGGGCGTTGAACACTGAAGCTTTCTTT
CASSGGALNTEAFF
>TRBV5-1|TRBD2|TRBJ2-7|.
TGCGCCAGCAATAGCGGGAGTACCTACGAGCAGTACTTC
CASNSGSTYEQYF
>TRBV11-3|.|TRBJ2-4|.
TGTGCCAGCAGAACTGGACAGCCCCCAGCCAAAGTCATTCAGTACTTC
CASRTGQPPAKVIQYF
>TRBV28|TRBD1|TRBJ2-1|.
TGTGCCGGTTCAAGACAGGGAAGGAACTACAATGAGCAGTTCTTC
CAGSRQGRNYNEQFF